This TCR beta chain originates from a study of T cells after yellow fever vaccination. The CDR3 spans 14 residues. J lost 4 bases, V lost 4 bases, and 6 bases had no gene match. Germline CDR1 and CDR2: SGHRS and YFSETQ. This clonotype was counted at least ten times. TCRdb passed the 5' RACE reads through MiXCR, listing each CDR3 protein once. Of some 300,000 distinct CDR3 sequences listed, roughly 3.5% are singletons. The specimen was PBMCs, collected on the day of the yellow fever booster vaccination. This sequence joins TRBV5-1 and TRBJ2-3, with 7 bases identical to TRBD1. The sequence came from a man in his late teens or twenties who received the YFV17D yellow fever vaccine. The CDR3 region is CASSAGGQADTQYF. The CDR3 region has the DNA TGCGCCAGCAGCGCAGGGGGTCAAGCAGATACGCAGTATTTT.